The present T cell receptor (beta chain) was sequenced within a study of graft-versus-host responses after intestinal transplantation (dated by TCRdb to about 2021). Turning to the overall study: The transplants that recipients received were multivisceral, liver-intestinal, or isolated intestinal. Every recipient was given anti-thymocyte globulin induction, then maintenance tacrolimus and steroids for around three years. Bulk TCR-beta CDR3 sequencing was used to track graft-versus-host and host-versus-graft alloreactive T cell clones in the graft, circulation and bone marrow after intestinal transplantation. To identify alloreactive clones, pre-transplant mixed lymphocyte reaction products were sequenced and then compared with unstimulated pre-transplant donor and recipient T cells. A cohort of approximately 23 intestinal transplant recipients, including one retransplant, was enrolled, and a few patients lacking pretransplant specimens were excluded. A peak of at least 4% donor T cells among recipient peripheral blood mononuclear cells was the definition used for donor T cell macrochimerism. Instead of going to the commercial service, samples from a few later patients were sequenced in-house on an Illumina MiSeq and processed with MiXCR. General study outcomes and caveats: GvH clones turned up in recipient bone marrow, with some appearing earlier in ileal mucosa or blood, a pattern consistent with an intestinal mucosal origin. Early after transplant, declines in HvG clones were associated with peak levels of circulating GvH clones. Conclusions were limited by the relatively low number and heterogeneity of intestinal transplant patients. In the allografts of patients with donor T cell macrochimerism, GvH to HvG T cell clonal ratios were high.

There are 15 amino acids in the CDR3, from cysteine to phenylalanine inclusive. CDR3 DNA only is kept here, 45 bases in frame from base 1. Relative to germline, V is 2 bases shorter and J is 4 bases shorter, with 14 bases between their ends. The germline V gene gives CDR1 as SGHAT and CDR2 as FQNNGV. Library preparation used the immunoSEQ multiplex PCR assay. For most patients, genomic DNA was isolated with the Qiagen DNeasy Blood and Tissue Kit and sent frozen to Adaptive Biotechnologies for TCR sequencing. For most patients, genomic DNA was subjected to high-throughput TCR-beta CDR3 sequencing by Adaptive Biotechnologies. In the source study's methods: Adaptive's ImmunoSEQ software was the source of the TCR sequencing data for about 17 patients, while a few other patients were processed with MiXCR and VDJtools. To correct CD4 versus CD8 sorting errors, any sequence found in both subsets at a frequency ratio below 5:1 was removed. CDR3 nucleotide sequences shared between donor and recipient were removed because their origin could not be assigned. To be classed as alloreactive, a clone needed at least 2-fold expansion over unstimulated cells and a minimum CFSE-low frequency of 0.002% (template counts) or 0.001% (read counts). Clones were considered mappable if detected in sequenced pre-transplant spleen, lymph node, or MLR CFSE-low populations of the donor or recipient. Cumulative frequency of alloreactive clones was calculated as a percentage of all sequences weighted by copy number. Here the immuneACCESS table is served through TCRdb, limited to in-frame sequences with V and J called. Missing clones are a known gap in these copies; in checked studies unresolved V genes cover under half, and the rest lacks a known reason. V and J calls and clone size come straight from that table; D and trimming were deduced from the DNA. This sample holds about 51,000 clones; approximately 95% were observed only once. The ten top clones hold 0.2% to 0.25% of the sample.

The meaning of the sample's time point label: cells obtained before transplantation from donor or recipient. CD3+CD4+ and CD3+CD8+ populations were FACS-sorted from unstimulated pre-transplant donor and recipient cells taken from spleen or lymph nodes. Points on this clone: The target of this receptor is not known. Base-call qualities are not available, and no considerably larger clone is one nucleotide away.

The V gene is TRBV11-2 and the J gene is TRBJ1-2, with TRBD1 perhaps the D gene, on 5 matching bases. The TCR sequence derives from a human donor who was the organ donor for an intestinal transplant. This specimen was unstimulated CD8+ T cells sorted from spleen or lymph node cells, taken before transplant. The CDR3 loop reads CASSLRQGTLYGYTF. The DNA is TGTGCCAGCAGCTTAAGGCAGGGAACCCTCTATGGCTACACCTTC. Supplemented by the reference TRBV11-2 and TRBJ1-2 proteins around the CDR3, the complete variable domain is EAGVAQSPRYKIIEKRQSVAFWCNPISGHATLYWYQQILGQGPKLLIQFQNNGVVDDSQLPKDRFSAERLKGVDSTLKIQPAKLEDSAVYLCASSLRQGTLYGYTFGSGTRLTVV.